The entry below describes one T cell receptor beta chain. Its antigen is still unknown. The data were obtained in a study of vaccination and CD4 T cells after COVID-19. Regarding the study as a whole: Among reactive clones from convalescent patients, a median about 86% appeared only post-vaccination.

Oncomine TCR Beta short-read sequencing was applied to DNA from cultured CD4+ T cells. Via MiXCR, TCRdb re-called the PCR reads, giving one row per CDR3 protein. The table has more than 15,000 distinct CDR3 sequences, roughly 30% seen once; the top ten hold 15% to 18%. As for treatment: roughly ten-day PBMC culture with coronavirus spike peptide pools or control peptides (ViraFEST assay). Per-well cultures of 1.8 million or so PBMCs received around 10 IU/ml IL-2 and approximately 9.1 ug/ml peptide pools. CDR1 and CDR2 (germline): SGHRS, YFSETQ. This CDR3 region has 15 residues. V shed 2 bases and J 1 base; nucleotides not matched to a gene: 5.

This rearrangement joins TRBV5-1 to TRBJ1-1; 7 nucleotides line up with TRBD1. The sequenced material came from cultured CD4+ T cells from blood. This clonotype was obtained from a human donor with COVID-19. The CDR3 region is CASSLQGRGNTEAFF. DNA for the CDR3: TGCGCCAGCAGCTTACAGGGGAGAGGGAACACTGAAGCTTTCTTT.